One sample yielded the 29 T cell receptor beta chains listed below, sequenced in a study of response to subunit inactivated influenza vaccine. TCRdb reanalysed the RT-PCR reads using MiXCR and keeps one entry per CDR3 protein. The repertoire holds about 780,000 distinct CDR3 sequences, with less than 20% as singletons. Sequenced material: PBMCs from blood, taken less than 6 days after vaccination. The receptor source for this set is a man aged 45-65 years who received an inactivated influenza vaccine.

This chain links TRBV12-3 or TRBV12-4 with TRBJ2-6; 11 bases are shared with TRBD2. The CDR3 has 17 residues. The V segment lost 6 bases and the J segment 4 bases; nucleotides outside the gene matches: 8. The CDR3 nucleotides are TGTGCCAGCAGCCTGGCGGGACTAGCGGACGGGGCCAACGTCCTGACTTTC. It is translated as CASSLAGLADGANVLTF.

This chain uses TRBV28 with TRBJ2-5; TRBD2 agrees at 9 bases. CDR3 size: 16 residues. From germline, CDR1 is MDHEN and CDR2 SYDVKM. V lost 3 bases and J lost 0; bases outside the gene matches: 5. The CDR3 region is CASSFPTSGYQETQYF. As DNA, the CDR3 is TGTGCCAGCAGTTTCCCGACTAGCGGCTACCAAGAGACCCAGTACTTC.

This clonotype has a handful of counts. The chain recombines TRBV20-1 with TRBJ1-1; weak D call: TRBD1 (6 bases). Germline CDR1 and CDR2: DFQATT and SNEGSKA (reference sequence). The CDR3 spans 13 residues. The V end was cut by 7 bases, the J end by 1 base, with 13 bases between. The CDR3 DNA reads as TGCAGTGACTCAGGGGAAGAGAACACTGAAGCTTTCTTT. It is translated as CSDSGEENTEAFF.

This clonotype occurred many times. V usage is TRBV12-3 or TRBV12-4 and J usage is TRBJ1-1; no definite D call. V was trimmed by 2 bases and J by 8 bases, leaving 9 bases between them. CDR3 length: 12 amino acids. The CDR3: CASSLNGLEAFF. The CDR3 DNA is TGTGCCAGCAGTTTAAACGGGCTGGAAGCTTTCTTT.

This clonotype occurred a few times. V is TRBV7-3 and J is TRBJ2-3, with 7 positions matching TRBD1. Per germline, CDR1 SGHTA and CDR2 FQGTGA. After removal of 4 bases from V and 2 bases from J, the junction contained 15 bases not matched to a gene. This CDR3 comprises 18 residues. The CDR3 coding sequence is TGTGCCAGCAGCTCTATACAGCACAGGGGTTTGGTCACAGATACGCAGTATTTT. This gives the protein CASSSIQHRGLVTDTQYF.

The V gene is TRBV20-1, the J gene TRBJ2-1, with TRBD2 matching over 9 bases. The germline V gene has CDR1 DFQATT and CDR2 SNEGSKA (reference sequence). The CDR3 is made up of 14 amino acids. Losses at the gene ends were 0 bases for V and 9 bases for J; bases not matched to a gene: 6. The DNA for the CDR3 is TGCAGTGCTAGAGATTCACTAGCGGGTATTGAGCAGTTCTTC. It yields the protein CSARDSLAGIEQFF.

There are a few counts of this clonotype. This chain uses TRBV12-3 or TRBV12-4 with TRBJ1-2, with D perhaps matching TRBD1 (5 bases). Trimming left V 5 bases short and J 4 bases short, with 11 bases between. The CDR3 has 13 amino acids. In DNA, the CDR3 is TGTGCCAGCAGTCCGGGACTGCCCTATGGCTACACCTTC. As protein: CASSPGLPYGYTF.

This clonotype has only a few counts. The chain uses TRBV7-2 and TRBJ2-1, with 9 bases lining up with TRBD2. The CDR3 has 16 amino acids. CDR1 SGHTA and CDR2 FQGNSA come from the germline V gene. V lost 2 bases, J lost 5 bases, and 7 bases stayed unmatched. CDR3 loop: CASSLRGGGADNEQFF. CDR3 nucleotide sequence: TGTGCCAGCAGCTTAAGGGGCGGGGGGGCGGACAATGAGCAGTTCTTC.

J is TRBJ1-6 and V is TRBV4-2, with D hard to call. CDR3 length equals 15 residues. Germline V lookup: CDR1 LGHNA, CDR2 YNFKEQ. Trimming pared 0 bases from V and 10 bases from J, leaving 13 bases between. CDR3 amino acids: CASSQDHEGDSPLHF. CDR3 DNA sequence: TGTGCCAGCAGCCAAGATCATGAGGGCGACTCACCCCTCCACTTT.

The gene calls are TRBV7-2 and TRBJ2-1; 12 positions match TRBD2. This CDR3 comprises 19 residues. The J segment lost 7 bases and the V segment lost 0 bases, leaving 13 bases of the junction unmatched. Looked up from germline, CDR1 is SGHTA and CDR2 is FQGNSA. DNA of the CDR3: TGTGCCAGCAGCTTAGCCCCCCTAGCGGGAGGGCCAGGGGGGAATGAGCAGTTCTTC. Amino acid sequence: CASSLAPLAGGPGGNEQFF.

This clonotype was detected a few times. At one end, the junction sequence differs from germline, possibly due to a read error. This chain joins TRBV6-1 and TRBJ2-1, with TRBD2 as a possible D gene (6 bases). Germline loops: CDR1 MNHNS, CDR2 SASEGT. This CDR3 has 15 amino acids. The CDR3 protein is CASSDFGSSYNEQLF. CDR3 sequence (DNA): TGTGCCAGCAGTGACTTCGGGAGCTCCTACAATGAGCAGCTCTTC.

This clonotype turned up a few times. The chain couples TRBV5-1 to TRBJ2-3; D remains unclear. CDR3 size: 16 residues. The V end lost 0 bases, the J end lost 3 bases, and 14 bases lay between the germline ends. CDR1 and CDR2 (germline): SGHRS, YFSETQ. The DNA for the CDR3 is TGCGCCAGCAGCTTGGCCGTTGGCATTCGAACAGATACGCAGTATTTT. Its protein is CASSLAVGIRTDTQYF.

This clonotype was seen more than once but under ten times. The rearrangement links TRBV10-3 to TRBJ2-7; 13 nucleotides agree with TRBD2. This CDR3 has 15 residues. V gave up 4 bases and J gave up 5 bases; unmatched junction bases: 5. Germline CDR1 and CDR2: ENHRY and SYGVKD. CDR3 nucleotide sequence: TGTGCCATCAGTGGACCCGGACTAGCGGGAGACGAGCAGTACTTC. It yields the protein CAISGPGLAGDEQYF.

The rearrangement uses TRBV6-2 or TRBV6-3 and TRBJ2-3; 12 bases align to TRBD2. There are 15 residues in the CDR3. CDR1 is MNHEY, CDR2 SVGEGT, per germline. J lost 4 bases, V lost 7 bases, and 6 bases had no gene match. The CDR3 reads CASKRLAGASDTQYF. CDR3 sequence (DNA): TGTGCCAGCAAGCGACTAGCGGGAGCATCAGATACGCAGTATTTT.

V usage is TRBV7-2 and J usage is TRBJ2-6; D not resolved. The CDR3 covers 17 residues. CDR1 is SGHTA and CDR2 is FQGNSA in the germline V gene. V was trimmed by 3 bases and J by 2 bases, leaving 14 bases between them. The CDR3 bases are TGTGCCAGCAGCTTTATAAGGGAACGGGCTGGGGCCAACGTCCTGACTTTC. The encoded protein is CASSFIRERAGANVLTF.

The J gene is TRBJ2-2, the V gene TRBV9; 7 positions agree with TRBD1. The germline CDR1 and CDR2 sequences are SGDLS and YYNGEE. J lost 5 bases, V lost 6 bases, and 4 bases had no gene match. This CDR3 is built from 13 residues. CDR3 amino acids: CASTKGATGELFF. The CDR3 DNA reads TGTGCCAGCACCAAGGGGGCTACCGGGGAGCTGTTTTTT. The full variable domain, rest sourced from reference TRBV9 and TRBJ2-2, is DSGVTQTPKHLITATGQRVTLRCSPRSGDLSVYWYQQSLDQGLQFLIQYYNGEERAKGNILERFSAQQFPDLHSELNLSSLELGDSALYFCASTKGATGELFFGEGSRLTVL.

This clonotype showed up just a few times. This chain links TRBV7-2 with TRBJ1-5, with D hard to call. The germline V and J ends were trimmed by 1 base and 0 bases, with 10 bases remaining between them. This CDR3 contains 16 residues. Germline V gene sequence: CDR1 SGHTA, CDR2 FQGNSA. The CDR3 DNA reads as TGTGCCAGCAGCTTAGTTTTCTCGGGTAGCAATCAGCCCCAGCATTTT. It codes for CASSLVFSGSNQPQHF.

This clonotype was seen at least ten times. This rearrangement joins TRBV12-3 or TRBV12-4 to TRBJ1-2; D is unresolved. This CDR3 has 12 residues. The V and J ends lost 8 bases and 4 bases respectively, with 11 bases between them. The CDR3 here is CASSPRFYGYTF. The CDR3 DNA is TGTGCCAGCTCGCCCAGATTCTATGGCTACACCTTC.

J is TRBJ2-7 and V is TRBV5-1; TRBD1 matches at 9 bases. CDR1 SGHRS and CDR2 YFSETQ come from the germline V gene. This CDR3 spans 13 amino acids. The J segment lost 6 bases and the V segment lost 6 bases, leaving 7 bases of the junction unmatched. The CDR3 DNA follows: TGCGCCAGCACCACCGGGACAGGGCTCGAGCAGTACTTC. Translated: CASTTGTGLEQYF.

The chain employs TRBV5-4 and TRBJ2-7, with 11 bases lining up with TRBD2. V dropped 4 bases and J dropped 0; count of bases not matched to a gene: 9. Germline V gene lookup returns CDR1 SGHNT and CDR2 YYREEE (reference sequence). This CDR3 is 17 amino acids long. CDR3 amino acids: CASSLGPSGGSSYEQYF. The CDR3 DNA follows: TGTGCCAGCAGCCTTGGGCCTAGCGGGGGGAGCTCCTACGAGCAGTACTTC.

This clonotype was picked up a small number of times. The chain is built from TRBV6-2 or TRBV6-3 and TRBJ2-7, with D tentatively TRBD2 (5 bases). The germline V gene encodes CDR1 MNHEY and CDR2 SVGEGT. V lost 0 bases and J lost 4, with 10 bases in between. The CDR3 is 14 amino acids. The CDR3: CASSYSPPGYEQYF. In nucleotides, the CDR3 is TGTGCCAGCAGTTACTCCCCCCCGGGGTACGAGCAGTACTTC.

Many counts were recorded for this clonotype. This chain joins TRBV5-1 and TRBJ2-7; D is ambiguous. The germline V gene has CDR1 SGHRS and CDR2 YFSETQ. The CDR3 extends over 13 amino acids. V lost 4 bases and J 3 bases, leaving 11 bases between the germline ends. The CDR3 DNA reads as TGCGCCAGCAGCCCGGACGTCGTCTACGAGCAGTACTTC. It specifies CASSPDVVYEQYF.

The V gene is TRBV6-5, the J gene TRBJ2-3; 9 bases match TRBD2. This CDR3 is 18 amino acids long. Trimming took 0 bases from V and 7 from J; bases not matched to a gene: 14. Germline CDR1 is MNHEY and CDR2 is SVGAGI. The CDR3 DNA is TGTGCCAGCAGTTACTCGTCTGGGCGGGAGGGCCGGGGGAATACGCAGTATTTT. Amino acid sequence: CASSYSSGREGRGNTQYF.

This chain joins TRBV4-1 and TRBJ2-7; TRBD1 might be the D (6 bases). The length of the CDR3 is 15 residues. V was shortened by 4 bases and J by 3 bases, with 16 bases between the two germline ends. Germline V gene lookup returns CDR1 MGHRA and CDR2 YSYEKL. CDR3 sequence (DNA): TGCGCCAGCAGCCTGAGACAGGACCGTCTCTACGAGCAGTACTTC. The encoded protein is CASSLRQDRLYEQYF.

The V call is TRBV28, the J call TRBJ1-2; the D is unclear. V lost 7 bases and J lost 0, with 12 bases in between. Per the germline V gene, CDR1 is MDHEN and CDR2 is SYDVKM. The CDR3 has 14 amino acids. The DNA for the CDR3 is TGTGCCAGCACCCTCGGACGCGCTAACTATGGCTACACCTTC. Protein product: CASTLGRANYGYTF.

The CDR3 region is CATSRGTETQYF. The CDR3 region has the DNA TGTGCCACCAGCAGAGGAACAGAGACCCAGTACTTC. The gene calls are TRBV15 and TRBJ2-5; D gene ambiguous. The CDR3 contains 12 residues. The V gene lost 1 base and the J gene lost 4 bases, with 4 bases spanning the gap. In germline, CDR1 is LNHNV, CDR2 YYDKDF (reference sequence).

The V call is TRBV18, the J call TRBJ2-5; 7 positions match TRBD2. The junction had 8 bases not matched to a gene; V was cut back by 5 bases and J by 2 bases. Looked up from germline, CDR1 is KGHSH and CDR2 is LQKENI. CDR3 length: 15 residues. The CDR3 sequence is CASSLGLAEQETQYF. CDR3 nucleotide sequence: TGTGCCAGCTCATTGGGCCTAGCGGAGCAAGAGACCCAGTACTTC. Full variable domain (remainder filled in from reference TRBV18 and TRBJ2-5): NAGVMQNPRHLVRRRGQEARLRCSPMKGHSHVYWYRQLPEEGLKFMVYLQKENIIDESGMPKERFSAEFPKEGPSILRIQQVVRGDSAAYFCASSLGLAEQETQYFGPGTRLLVL.

This clonotype was picked up one time. This chain links TRBV7-9 with TRBJ2-1; D possibly corresponds to TRBD2 (6 bases). Germline assignment: CDR1 SEHNR and CDR2 FQNEAQ (reference sequence). Trimming left V 5 bases short and J 9 bases short, with 14 bases between. The CDR3 is 13 amino acids. The CDR3 loop is CASSPSGRTEQFF. The CDR3 bases are TGTGCCAGCAGCCCCTCAGGGAGGACTGAGCAGTTCTTC.

A single count supports this clonotype. This chain links TRBV30 with TRBJ2-7, with D perhaps matching TRBD2 (6 bases). The V gene's germline CDR1 is GTSNPN and CDR2 SVGIG (reference sequence). This CDR3 comprises 12 residues. V lost 3 bases to trimming and J lost 9 bases, with 15 bases between them. CDR3 sequence (DNA): TGTGCCTGGAGCGGAAGGGGACTTGCGCAGTACTTC. Translating gives CAWSGRGLAQYF.